These T cell receptor beta chains were read from a single sample in a study of blood T cell repertoires in COVID-19. The assay was immunoSEQ multiplex PCR, and TCRdb's table has in-frame clones only and misses some. The sample holds roughly 100,000 clones, 76% seen once. Material: peripheral blood. The receptors were sampled from a man between 65 and 85 years old with acute or convalescent COVID-19. Each CDR3 is given with its conserved first and last residue. The order of the fields is CDR3 protein, CDR3 DNA, V gene, D gene, clone size, J gene. D genes are given only for firm matches. Clone size is stated in some rows and not others, as once, few, many or a class when expanded.

CDR3aa: CASSDRGRDSPLHF
CDR3nt: TGTGCCAGTAGCGACAGGGGGAGAGACTCACCCCTCCACTTT
v_gene: TRBV19
d_gene: TRBD1
abundance: .
j_gene: TRBJ1-6

CDR3aa: CASRIQGSGNTIYF
CDR3nt: TGTGCCAGCAGGATACAGGGATCAGGAAACACCATATATTTT
v_gene: TRBV28
d_gene: .
abundance: .
j_gene: TRBJ1-3

CDR3aa: CASSYSRQGSLGYTF
CDR3nt: TGTGCCAGCAGTTACTCTAGGCAGGGCTCTCTCGGCTACACCTTC
v_gene: TRBV6-5
d_gene: .
abundance: .
j_gene: TRBJ1-2

CDR3aa: CASSPSTGSSYNEQFF
CDR3nt: TGTGCCAGCAGCCCTTCGACGGGGAGCTCCTACAATGAGCAGTTCTTC
v_gene: TRBV3-1/TRBV3-2
d_gene: .
abundance: .
j_gene: TRBJ2-1

CDR3aa: CASSGQGAGDYGYTF
CDR3nt: TGTGCCAGCAGCGGACAGGGGGCAGGCGACTATGGCTACACCTTC
v_gene: TRBV6-5
d_gene: TRBD1
abundance: few
j_gene: TRBJ1-2

CDR3aa: CASSPSGRAYEQYF
CDR3nt: TGTGCCAGCAGCCCTAGCGGGAGGGCATACGAGCAGTACTTC
v_gene: TRBV9
d_gene: TRBD2
abundance: once
j_gene: TRBJ2-7

CDR3aa: CASSRGGTGMDEAFF
CDR3nt: TGTGCCAGTAGCCGTGGGGGGACAGGGATGGATGAAGCTTTCTTT
v_gene: TRBV19
d_gene: TRBD1
abundance: once
j_gene: TRBJ1-1

CDR3aa: CASMSGGAYNEQFF
CDR3nt: TGCGCCAGTATGAGCGGGGGCGCCTACAATGAGCAGTTCTTC
v_gene: TRBV5-1
d_gene: TRBD2
abundance: .
j_gene: TRBJ2-1

CDR3aa: CASNSRRDSPLHF
CDR3nt: TGTGCCAGCAACAGCCGCCGAGATTCACCCCTCCACTTT
v_gene: TRBV7-2
d_gene: .
abundance: .
j_gene: TRBJ1-6

CDR3aa: CASSEKGQGYTGELFF
CDR3nt: TGTGCCAGCAGTGAAAAGGGTCAGGGTTACACCGGGGAGCTGTTTTTT
v_gene: TRBV6-4
d_gene: .
abundance: .
j_gene: TRBJ2-2

CDR3aa: CASSRGDRGLLGSPLHF
CDR3nt: TGTGCCAGCAGCCGCGGGGACAGGGGGCTCCTTGGGTCACCCCTCCACTTT
v_gene: TRBV3-1/TRBV3-2
d_gene: TRBD1
abundance: .
j_gene: TRBJ1-6

CDR3aa: CASSLAASGIQETQYF
CDR3nt: TGCGCCAGCAGCTTGGCAGCTAGCGGGATACAAGAGACCCAGTACTTC
v_gene: TRBV5-1
d_gene: TRBD2
abundance: .
j_gene: TRBJ2-5

CDR3aa: CASSPRQGGPGELFF
CDR3nt: TGTGCCAGCAGCCCCAGGCAGGGCGGTCCCGGGGAGCTGTTTTTT
v_gene: TRBV7-2
d_gene: .
abundance: .
j_gene: TRBJ2-2

CDR3aa: CASSRMGGKNTEAFF
CDR3nt: TGCGCCAGCAGCCGGATGGGAGGGAAGAACACTGAAGCTTTCTTT
v_gene: TRBV5-1
d_gene: .
abundance: .
j_gene: TRBJ1-1

CDR3aa: CSYRTSVEQFF
CDR3nt: TGCAGCTACAGGACTAGCGTTGAGCAGTTCTTC
v_gene: TRBV29-1
d_gene: TRBD2
abundance: few
j_gene: TRBJ2-1

CDR3aa: CASSSGQQRQNEKLFF
CDR3nt: TGTGCCAGCAGCTCCGGACAGCAAAGACAAAATGAAAAACTGTTTTTT
v_gene: TRBV5-4
d_gene: .
abundance: .
j_gene: TRBJ1-4

CDR3aa: CASSTAGYNEQFF
CDR3nt: TGTGCCAGTAGTACCGCAGGGTATAATGAGCAGTTCTTC
v_gene: TRBV19
d_gene: .
abundance: .
j_gene: TRBJ2-1

CDR3aa: CASSRRTNTEAFF
CDR3nt: TGTGCCAGCAGCCGGAGGACGAACACTGAAGCTTTCTTT
v_gene: TRBV5-4
d_gene: .
abundance: once
j_gene: TRBJ1-1

CDR3aa: CASSYLTGQGHTEAFF
CDR3nt: TGTGCCAGCAGTTACCTAACGGGACAGGGACACACTGAAGCTTTCTTT
v_gene: TRBV6-5
d_gene: TRBD1
abundance: once
j_gene: TRBJ1-1

CDR3aa: CASSVGVALGGETQYF
CDR3nt: TGTGCCAGCAGCGTAGGGGTAGCTTTAGGAGGAGAGACCCAGTACTTC
v_gene: TRBV9
d_gene: .
abundance: .
j_gene: TRBJ2-5

CDR3aa: CASSLGLAGDTDTQYF
CDR3nt: TGTGCCAGCAGCTTAGGCCTAGCGGGGGACACAGATACGCAGTATTTT
v_gene: TRBV7-9
d_gene: TRBD2
abundance: once
j_gene: TRBJ2-3

CDR3aa: CASSLLGQTGNQPQHF
CDR3nt: TGTGCCAGCAGTCTATTGGGACAGACGGGCAATCAGCCCCAGCATTTT
v_gene: TRBV27
d_gene: TRBD1
abundance: .
j_gene: TRBJ1-5

CDR3aa: CASSPPGGYNSPLHF
CDR3nt: TGTGCCAGCAGTCCTCCAGGGGGCTATAATTCACCCCTCCACTTT
v_gene: TRBV6-5
d_gene: TRBD1
abundance: .
j_gene: TRBJ1-6

CDR3aa: CASSFGTSGRQSYNEQFF
CDR3nt: TGCGCCAGCAGCTTCGGGACTAGCGGGCGACAGTCCTACAATGAGCAGTTCTTC
v_gene: TRBV5-1
d_gene: TRBD2
abundance: .
j_gene: TRBJ2-1

CDR3aa: CASSRNSDGYTF
CDR3nt: TGTGCCAGCAGTCGAAACAGTGACGGCTACACCTTC
v_gene: TRBV12-3/TRBV12-4
d_gene: .
abundance: .
j_gene: TRBJ1-2

CDR3aa: CASSLTSGGATDTQYF
CDR3nt: TGTGCCAGCAGCTTAACTAGCGGGGGGGCCACAGATACGCAGTATTTT
v_gene: TRBV7-3
d_gene: TRBD2
abundance: .
j_gene: TRBJ2-3

CDR3aa: CASSTPGRGTQKETQYF
CDR3nt: TGTGCCAGTAGTACCCCCGGGAGAGGGACCCAAAAAGAGACCCAGTACTTC
v_gene: TRBV19
d_gene: .
abundance: few
j_gene: TRBJ2-5

CDR3aa: CASSLEGGTRFTQYF
CDR3nt: TGTGCCAGCAGCTTGGAGGGCGGGACTCGATTCACCCAGTACTTC
v_gene: TRBV5-4
d_gene: .
abundance: .
j_gene: TRBJ2-5

CDR3aa: CASKGGDNSPLHF
CDR3nt: TGCGCCAGCAAAGGAGGGGACAATTCACCCCTCCACTTT
v_gene: TRBV5-1
d_gene: .
abundance: few
j_gene: TRBJ1-6